Below, 27 T cell receptor beta chains from the same sample are listed, as sequenced in a study of blood T cell repertoires in COVID-19. The repertoire was sequenced with immunoSEQ multiplex PCR; TCRdb's copy has only in-frame clones and lacks some. This table has around 300,000 clones, 70% to 90% appearing once. What was sequenced was peripheral blood. These receptors all stem from a woman aged 45-60 years with active or convalescent COVID-19.

The DNA of the CDR3 is TGCGCCAGCAGCGCCAGCGGGAGGGCCCTTACCGGGGAGCTGTTTTTT. Its translation is CASSASGRALTGELFF. This chain connects TRBV5-1 to TRBJ2-2, with 10 nucleotides matching TRBD2. The trim removed 4 bases at V and 5 bases at J, leaving 8 bases unmatched. The CDR3 contains 16 residues. Germline V gene data show CDR1 as SGHRS and CDR2 as YFSETQ.

The gene calls are TRBV28 and TRBJ2-3; D might be TRBD1 (6 bases). The CDR3 consists of 14 residues. Looked up from germline, CDR1 is MDHEN and CDR2 is SYDVKM. The ends were cut back, 3 bases at V and 3 bases at J, with 10 bases in the middle. The CDR3 region is CASSFFQGTDTQYF. As DNA, the CDR3 is TGTGCCAGCAGTTTTTTTCAGGGGACAGATACGCAGTATTTT.

The gene calls are TRBV19 and TRBJ2-1; D is unresolved. The CDR3 length is 13 residues. V was clipped by 3 bases and J by 6 bases, with 9 bases between them. Germline CDR1 and CDR2: LNHDA and SQIVND (reference sequence). The DNA of the CDR3 is TGTGCCAGTAGTATCAAGCCGGGCAATGAGCAGTTCTTC. Protein sequence: CASSIKPGNEQFF.

This clone was recorded a few times. The chain recombines TRBV7-2 with TRBJ2-7; tentatively, D is TRBD2 (6 bases). Germline CDR1 is SGHTA and CDR2 is FQGNSA. Between the trimmed V and J ends, which lost 0 bases and 7 bases, there was a span of 13 bases. The CDR3 loop spans 14 amino acids. CDR3 loop: CASSLAIGSNEQYF. CDR3 DNA sequence: TGTGCCAGCAGCTTAGCGATCGGGAGCAATGAGCAGTACTTC.

The rearrangement uses TRBV18 and TRBJ1-1; 7 bases fit TRBD1. With V trimmed by 0 bases and J by 11 bases, 3 bases remained unmatched. This CDR3 comprises 12 residues. CDR1 KGHSH and CDR2 LQKENI come from the germline V gene. CDR3 loop: CASSPPVQGAFF. DNA for the CDR3: TGTGCCAGCTCACCACCAGTACAGGGGGCTTTCTTT.

The rearrangement uses TRBV11-3 and TRBJ2-7; TRBD1 matches at 9 bases. Germline V CDR1 and CDR2: SGHNT, YENEEA. Trimming cost V 5 bases and J 2 bases; bases outside gene matches: 4. The CDR3 spans 14 residues. The DNA of the CDR3 is TGTGCCAGCAGCCCCCGGGACAGGGCCTACGAGCAGTACTTC. Translating it yields CASSPRDRAYEQYF.

This sequence joins TRBV5-6 and TRBJ1-1, with 10 bases that match TRBD1. Trimming cost V 4 bases and J 4 bases; bases outside gene matches: 4. CDR1 and CDR2 from the germline V gene are SGHDT and YYEEEE. The length of the CDR3 is 14 residues. CDR3 loop: CASSGDRGLTEAFF. The CDR3 DNA reads TGTGCCAGCAGCGGCGACAGGGGGCTCACTGAAGCTTTCTTT.

This clone has just a few counts. The identical CDR3 is also encoded by other nucleotide sequences in the sample. The chain recombines TRBV5-1 with TRBJ1-5; 7 bases are shared with TRBD1. The CDR3 length is 14 residues. Germline CDR1 reads SGHRS; CDR2 reads YFSETQ. The V segment lost 5 bases and the J segment 2 bases; nucleotides outside the gene matches: 4. The CDR3 spells CASSSTGGNQPQHF. In DNA form, the CDR3 reads TGCGCCAGCAGTTCTACAGGGGGCAATCAGCCCCAGCATTTT. The whole variable domain, remainder taken from reference TRBV5-1 and TRBJ1-5, is KAGVTQTPRYLIKTRGQQVTLSCSPISGHRSVSWYQQTPGQGLQFLFEYFSETQRNKGNFPGRFSGRQFSNSRSEMNVSTLELGDSALYLCASSSTGGNQPQHFGDGTRLSIL.

The V call is TRBV2, the J call TRBJ2-7, with D possibly being TRBD1 (6 bases). The CDR3 is made up of 16 amino acids. Trimming shortened V by 4 bases and J by 2 bases, and 18 bases separated the two germline ends. The germline gives CDR1 SNHLY, CDR2 FYNNEI. CDR3 nucleotide sequence: TGTGCCAGCAGTGGGACAGAAGACACCCACCCCTACGAGCAGTACTTC. Encoded protein: CASSGTEDTHPYEQYF. Using reference TRBV2 and TRBJ2-7 for the parts outside the CDR3, the full variable domain is EPEVTQTPSHQVTQMGQEVILRCVPISNHLYFYWYRQILGQKVEFLVSFYNNEISEKSEIFDDQFSVERPDGSNFTLKIRSTKLEDSAMYFCASSGTEDTHPYEQYFGPGTRLTVT.

The CDR3 reads CASSERQGDNQPQHF. CDR3 nucleotides: TGTGCCAGCAGCGAAAGACAGGGCGACAATCAGCCCCAGCATTTT. The rearrangement links TRBV7-2 to TRBJ1-5; 7 bases are shared with TRBD1. Germline assignment: CDR1 SGHTA and CDR2 FQGNSA. V gave up 5 bases and J gave up 3 bases; unmatched junction bases: 7. The CDR3 is 15 residues long.

V usage is TRBV10-3 and J usage is TRBJ2-2; TRBD1 matches 11 bases. Germline V gene sequence: CDR1 ENHRY, CDR2 SYGVKD. The CDR3 contains 18 residues. The V and J ends lost 3 bases and 6 bases, in that order; junction bases with no gene match: 12. The CDR3 protein is CAISDPTGQGALAGELFF. CDR3 DNA sequence: TGTGCCATCAGTGACCCGACCGGACAGGGGGCCCTAGCCGGGGAGCTGTTTTTT.

The gene calls are TRBV7-9 and TRBJ2-1; the match to TRBD2 covers 13 bases. Losses at the gene ends were 4 bases for V and 0 bases for J; bases not matched to a gene: 6. The CDR3 is 18 residues long. Per germline, CDR1 SEHNR and CDR2 FQNEAQ (reference sequence). In DNA form, the CDR3 reads TGTGCCAGCAGCTCCACGGGGACTAGCGGGAACTCCTACAATGAGCAGTTCTTC. It codes for CASSSTGTSGNSYNEQFF.

The V gene is TRBV15, the J gene TRBJ1-4, with 10 nucleotides matching TRBD1. Per the germline V gene, CDR1 is LNHNV and CDR2 is YYDKDF (reference sequence). Trimming cost V 3 bases and J 5 bases; bases outside gene matches: 6. The CDR3 spans 16 residues. This CDR3 is CATSRTGGGINEKLFF. In DNA, the CDR3 is TGTGCCACCAGCAGGACAGGGGGCGGAATAAATGAAAAACTGTTTTTT. The full variable domain, with the rest looked up from reference TRBV15 and TRBJ1-4, is DAMVIQNPRYQVTQFGKPVTLSCSQTLNHNVMYWYQQKSSQAPKLLFHYYDKDFNNEADTPDNFQSRRPNTSFCFLDIRSPGLGDTAMYLCATSRTGGGINEKLFFGSGTQLSVL.

The gene calls are TRBV27 and TRBJ1-2; TRBD1 agrees at 9 bases. The CDR3 spans 15 residues. Germline lookup yields CDR1 MNHEY and CDR2 SMNVEV (reference sequence). V was clipped by 4 bases and J by 8 bases; unmatched bases: 11. The CDR3 DNA sequence: TGTGCCAGCAGTTCTCTCCCGGGACAGGGAGGAGGCTACACCTTC. Translating gives CASSSLPGQGGGYTF.

This clone appeared once. The J gene is TRBJ2-5, the V gene TRBV10-3, with D perhaps TRBD1 (6 bases). The germline V and J ends were trimmed by 6 bases and 0 bases, with 11 bases remaining between them. Looked up from germline, CDR1 is ENHRY and CDR2 is SYGVKD. The CDR3 totals 14 residues. CDR3 coding DNA: TGTGCCATCAGACGGACAGCGTACCAAGAGACCCAGTACTTC. Amino acids: CAIRRTAYQETQYF.

The V gene is TRBV13, the J gene TRBJ2-2; TRBD1 agrees at 8 bases. The V gene's germline CDR1 is PRHDT and CDR2 FYEKMQ (reference sequence). The CDR3 is 15 residues long. V lost 4 bases to trimming and J lost 6 bases; unmatched junction nucleotides: 7. CDR3 loop: CASSSGTGRPGELFF. The CDR3 bases are TGTGCCAGCAGCTCCGGGACAGGAAGGCCCGGGGAGCTGTTTTTT.

This clone was recorded once. In nucleotides, the CDR3 is TGTGCCAGCAGTTACGGGTTCCAGGGGCCTAATCAGCCCCAGCATTTT. Translated: CASSYGFQGPNQPQHF. The chain joins TRBV6-2 or TRBV6-3 to TRBJ1-5; tentative D call: TRBD1 (6 bases). This CDR3 is 16 amino acids long. Germline V CDR1 and CDR2: MNHEY, SVGEGT. Between the trimmed V and J ends, which lost 2 bases and 4 bases, there was a span of 15 bases.

The V call is TRBV7-9, the J call TRBJ2-3; tentative D call: TRBD1 (7 bases). Per germline, CDR1 SEHNR and CDR2 FQNEAQ (reference sequence). V dropped 5 bases and J dropped 1 base, with 10 bases sitting between them. CDR3 length: 14 amino acids. This chain's CDR3 is CASSLRGGTDTQYF. The CDR3 region has the DNA TGTGCCAGCAGCCTCAGGGGGGGCACAGATACGCAGTATTTT.

The chain recombines TRBV18 with TRBJ1-3; D call uncertain. The CDR3 length is 15 residues. The V and J ends lost 3 bases and 0 bases respectively, with 9 bases between them. CDR1 is KGHSH and CDR2 is LQKENI in the germline V gene. CDR3 region: CASSPLASSGNTIYF. The CDR3 DNA sequence: TGTGCCAGCTCACCCCTTGCGAGCTCTGGAAACACCATATATTTT.

This clone appeared a single time. The chain joins TRBV5-6 to TRBJ1-6; D unclear. The CDR3 totals 14 residues. Trimming stripped 4 bases from V and 6 bases from J, with 11 bases between. CDR1 and CDR2 (germline): SGHDT, YYEEEE. CDR3 coding DNA: TGTGCCAGCAGCGCCCGGGTCCGTAATTCACCCCTCCACTTT. Translation gives CASSARVRNSPLHF.

This sequence joins TRBV5-1 and TRBJ2-6; D is unresolved. CDR3 length: 14 amino acids. Trimming cost V 0 bases and J 2 bases, with 3 bases left between them. Germline V gives CDR1 SGHRS, CDR2 YFSETQ. The CDR3 nucleotides are TGCGCCAGCAGCTTGGGGCCTGGGGCCAACGTCCTGACTTTC. It yields the protein CASSLGPGANVLTF.

The genes are TRBV6-2 or TRBV6-3 and TRBJ1-1; D is uncertain. The CDR3 sequence is 13 residues long. V lost 6 bases and J lost 1, with 9 bases in between. Germline V CDR1 and CDR2: MNHEY, SVGEGT. This CDR3 is CASSTSGNTEAFF. The CDR3 DNA is TGTGCCAGCAGCACTTCAGGGAACACTGAAGCTTTCTTT.

The chain recombines TRBV7-8 with TRBJ2-7, with 9 bases identical to TRBD1. The V segment lost 5 bases and the J segment 0 bases; nucleotides outside the gene matches: 5. Per the germline V gene, CDR1 is SGHVS and CDR2 is FQNEAQ. CDR3 length: 15 amino acids. The CDR3 region has the DNA TGTGCCAGCAGCCCTGGGACAGGGAGCTCCTACGAGCAGTACTTC. Protein: CASSPGTGSSYEQYF.

The chain carries TRBV5-1 and TRBJ1-1; D might be TRBD1 (6 bases). The CDR3 has 14 residues. Germline lookup yields CDR1 SGHRS and CDR2 YFSETQ. V lost 3 bases to trimming and J lost 5 bases, with 14 bases between them. DNA for the CDR3: TGCGCCAGCAGCTCAGCAGGGGTAGTAACTGAAGCTTTCTTT. Translated: CASSSAGVVTEAFF.

The chain carries TRBV4-3 and TRBJ2-2; TRBD2 aligns across 9 bases. Germline CDR1 LGHNA, CDR2 YSLEER. Trimming removed 4 bases from V and 5 bases from J; junction bases left unmatched: 11. This CDR3 contains 17 residues. This CDR3 is CASSLRIAGAGTGELFF. CDR3 DNA sequence: TGCGCCAGCAGCCTCCGGATAGCGGGAGCTGGGACCGGGGAGCTGTTTTTT.

This rearrangement joins TRBV7-9 to TRBJ1-2; 9 bases line up with TRBD1. V lost 5 bases and J lost 3; bases outside the gene matches: 7. CDR1 is SEHNR, CDR2 FQNEAQ, per germline (reference sequence). The CDR3 sequence is 15 residues long. Here the CDR3 reads CASSPGTGFDYGYTF. The CDR3 region has the DNA TGTGCCAGCAGCCCCGGGACAGGGTTTGACTATGGCTACACCTTC.

V is TRBV19 and J is TRBJ1-2; D unresolved. This CDR3 contains 15 residues. Germline CDR1 and CDR2: LNHDA and SQIVND (reference sequence). Trimming stripped 7 bases from V and 2 bases from J, with 17 bases between. Written as DNA, the CDR3 is TGTGCCAGTATCTCGGAGAGTCAATTAAACTATGGCTACACCTTC. It yields the protein CASISESQLNYGYTF.